This T cell receptor beta chain was found in a study of metastatic and nonmetastatic thyroid tumors (dated by TCRdb to the early 2020s). For context, the study as a whole: The researchers compared repertoires between peripheral blood samples and tumor or nodule tissue samples from patients with malignant or benign thyroid disease. The study at large found these results: In both blood and tumor samples, TCR beta diversity was reported to be significantly higher in malignant tumors than in benign nodules.

Libraries came from PCR. The sequencer listed for this sample is Illumina HiSeq 4000. High-throughput sequencing was used to profile the TCR beta-chain CDR3 region of each patient. The authors processed their data as follows. A classifier to discriminate distant-metastatic papillary thyroid cancer patients was built from CDR3 differences across clinicopathological groups. Repertoire diversity was assessed with the Shannon index, and tumor-blood repertoire similarity with the Morisita-Horn index. TCRdb's own reprocessing of the public reads used fastp at Q25 and MiXCR and kept productive beta chains. These V and J calls are TCRdb output, not the study's own analysis. The sample table shows 12,000 or so clones, and 20% to 30% are seen once. Roughly 9.8% of the sample goes to the ten largest clones. No patient had received any treatment before thyroid surgery. Patient clinical samples collected from the early 2010s to the late 2010s were retrospectively analysed using T-cell receptor beta sequencing.

This clone is classified as medium-sized (0.01 to 0.1%). The target of this receptor is not known. Base qualities are not at hand, and no much larger clone is one base apart. The sample comprised tumor tissue. The receptor was derived from a female donor with papillary thyroid cancer or a benign thyroid nodule (not recorded which). Some clones in this sample may be carry-over from other donors' samples.

The CDR3 region has the sequence CASSLTGGATEAFF. In nucleotides, the sequence is TGTGCCAGCAGTCTAACAGGGGGCGCAACTGAAGCTTTCTTT. This chain joins TRBV12-3 or TRBV12-4 to TRBJ1-1, with 9 bases matching TRBD1. Ends trimmed: V by 5 bases, J by 5 bases; bases unmatched to a gene: 6. The CDR3 runs 14 amino acids, cysteine and phenylalanine included. CDR3 DNA only is kept here, 42 bases in frame from base 1.